In this sample, the clone carrying this T cell receptor beta chain turned up many times. Its antigen is unidentified. MiXCR, run by TCRdb on the reads, gives a single entry per CDR3 protein. Of roughly 240,000 distinct CDR3 sequences listed, 6% to 8% are singletons. The V gene end was trimmed by 5 bases and the J gene end by 6 bases; junction bases not matched to a gene: 6. The CDR3 contains 13 residues. The data derive from a study of T cell repertoires in cytomegalovirus infection. Findings of the study overall: HLA-C-restricted, CMV-specific TCR beta clonotypes were dominant ex vivo.

This chain joins TRBV12-3 or TRBV12-4 and TRBJ1-1; 7 bases agree with TRBD1. The origin of this receptor is a human donor in good health (CMV status not recorded). Some clones in this sample may be carry-over from other donors' samples. The sequenced material came from PBMCs. The CDR3 DNA reads as TGTGCCAGCAGTCGACAGGGTGGTGCTGAAGCTTTCTTT. Translation: CASSRQGGAEAFF.